This T cell receptor beta chain emerged from a study of technical replicates of blood from a few donors. Trimming pared 8 bases from V and 0 bases from J, leaving 19 bases between. CDR3 size: 15 residues. CDR1 and CDR2 from the germline V gene are SQVTM and ANQGSEA. Using immunoSEQ multiplex PCR, the repertoire was profiled, and TCRdb retains in-frame clones only, with some absent. The sample includes some 14,000 clones, 75% to 90% of them seen just once. This sequence originates from a human donor in good health. The material sequenced was PBMCs. This sequence joins TRBV29-1 and TRBJ1-1, with D possibly matching TRBD1 (5 bases). In nucleotides, the CDR3 is TGCAGCTTCCAAGCCGGGACTTCTATGAACACTGAAGCTTTCTTT. Its translation is CSFQAGTSMNTEAFF.